This is a list of T cell receptor beta chains from one sample in a study of molecular identifiers for immune sequencing clone quantification. TCRdb fed the PCR reads into MiXCR, producing one record per CDR3 protein. This table has roughly 630,000 distinct CDR3 sequences, roughly 27% appearing once. What was sequenced was naive CD8+ T cells from blood, with Jurkat cell RNA spiked in. These receptors all come from a human donor in good health. Some libraries in this study had Jurkat cell RNA spiked in. Both conserved end residues are part of each CDR3. D genes are given only for firm matches. Size tells how often a clone was seen (once, few, many) or the class of an expanded clone, and some rows leave it out.

TGTGCCACCAGCAGAGATCTGGGGGCCTACGAGCAGTACTTC | CATSRDLGAYEQYF | TRBV15 | many | - | TRBJ2-7
TGCGCCAGCAGCCAAGAGACTAGCGGGGGGTATTACAATGAGCAGTTCTTC | CASSQETSGGYYNEQFF | TRBV4-1 | - | TRBD2 | TRBJ2-1
TGTGCCAGCAGCCAAGAAGCTCCCTGGAACCCAGGCACAGATACGCAGTATTTT | CASSQEAPWNPGTDTQYF | TRBV3-1 | few | - | TRBJ2-3
TGCAGCGTCCCCGACAGGGGGCAGTTCTTC | CSVPDRGQFF | TRBV29-1 | few | TRBD1 | TRBJ2-1
TGCAGCGTTGATTTCACGGGGAGACCTAACTATGGCTACACCTTC | CSVDFTGRPNYGYTF | TRBV29-1 | many | - | TRBJ1-2
TGCGCCAGCAGCCAAGATCGTTCCGGCTCCTACGAGCAGCACTTC | CASSQDRSGSYEQHF | TRBV4-3 | - | - | TRBJ2-7
TGTGCCAGCAGCTTGGGACTCGCGCCCGGCGAGCAGTACTTC | CASSLGLAPGEQYF | TRBV7-9 | many | - | TRBJ2-7
TGCAGTGCTAGAGAGAGGGGTCGGCATGGTCAGCCCCAGCATTTT | CSARERGRHGQPQHF | TRBV20-1 | - | - | TRBJ1-5
TGTGCCAGCAGCGGGGGACTTCCTAACGAGCAGTACTTC | CASSGGLPNEQYF | TRBV7-9 | - | - | TRBJ2-7
TGTGCCAGCAGTTCGGGACAGGGGGATAATTCACCCCTCCACTTT | CASSSGQGDNSPLHF | TRBV12-3/TRBV12-4 | many | TRBD1 | TRBJ1-6